Reported below is one TCR beta chain. Its antigen is not identified. Time point in this sample: blood 4 weeks post-SBRT, at nephrectomy. Treatment: 15 Gy SBRT to primary tumor, nephrectomy 4 weeks later. Nephrectomy followed 15 Gy stereotactic body radiation by 4 weeks. Serial blood draws occurred at baseline and 2 and 4 weeks post-SBRT. The tumor was a clear cell renal cell carcinoma. This record belongs to a study of radiation and T cells in renal cell carcinoma. From germline, CDR1 is SEHNR and CDR2 FQNEAQ (reference sequence). Trimming removed 0 bases from V and 3 bases from J; junction bases left unmatched: 7. The CDR3 consists of 16 residues. Produced via immunoSEQ multiplex PCR; TCRdb's table is partial and in-frame only. The repertoire holds approximately 150,000 clones, approximately 86% seen once, with under 20% in the top ten. Regarding the study as a whole: In blood, top tumor clones expanded by 2 weeks, shrinking by 4.

The specimen was blood, collected from a patient whose treatment included radiotherapy and nephrectomy. This chain joins TRBV7-9 and TRBJ2-7; 8 bases are a match to TRBD2. This receptor was obtained from a woman aged 45 to 65 with renal cell carcinoma. The CDR3 bases are TGTGCCAGCAGCTTAGCGCTCGGTAGCGGGAACTACGAGCAGTACTTC. This sequence encodes CASSLALGSGNYEQYF.